This TCR beta chain was sequenced in a study of T-cell reconstitution after alpha-beta-depleted transplantation in children. Study-wide results and caveats: Elevated TCRbeta diversity at day 60 was traced, in some patients, to surviving recipient T cells and thymic progenitors. Most T-cell counts and diversity one year after the transplant came from T cells that were newly produced. Roughly two months post-transplant, alpha-beta T cells reportedly originated from several hundred graft clones that had expanded.

Points on this clonotype: The target antigen is unknown.

Unique molecular identifiers were incorporated into the prepared TCRbeta library. MiXCR, run by TCRdb on the PCR reads, gives a single entry per CDR3 protein. The data contain hundreds of thousands of distinct CDR3 sequences, under 15% of them singletons. The specimen comprised PBMCs, sampled before TCRalphabeta/CD19-depleted stem cell transplant. This sequence was found in a girl aged 2 to 9 with congenital amegakaryocytic thrombocytopenia, due to receive a stem cell transplant.

The CDR3 loop is CASSNSPGPYNEQFF. The CDR3 coding sequence is TGCGCCAGCAGCAATTCCCCCGGGCCCTACAATGAGCAGTTCTTC. The chain has TRBV10-2 and TRBJ2-1; no definite D call. Trimming shortened V by 6 bases and J by 2 bases, and 14 bases separated the two germline ends. Per germline, CDR1 WSHSY and CDR2 SAAADI. This CDR3 region has 15 residues.